Following are 23 T cell receptor beta chains from one sample sequenced in a study of blood T cell repertoires in COVID-19. Sequencing was performed with immunoSEQ multiplex PCR; in TCRdb, only in-frame clones are kept and a portion is missing. The sample lists about 140,000 clones; roughly 76% were seen once. Sequenced input: peripheral blood. The receptors come from a woman aged 50 to 60 with active or convalescent COVID-19.

The V and J genes are TRBV4-3 and TRBJ1-5, with D possibly being TRBD1 (5 bases). V gave up 0 bases and J gave up 5 bases, with 11 bases separating them. This CDR3 region has 15 residues. The V gene's germline CDR1 is LGHNA and CDR2 YSLEER. CDR3 protein: CASSQDGGVDQPQHF. Here the CDR3 DNA reads TGCGCCAGCAGCCAAGATGGGGGGGTCGATCAGCCCCAGCATTTT.

V and J are TRBV2 and TRBJ1-1; 8 bases align to TRBD1. The V gene's germline CDR1 is SNHLY and CDR2 FYNNEI. The J segment lost 4 bases and the V segment lost 3 bases, leaving 7 bases of the junction unmatched. The CDR3 length is 15 residues. CDR3 protein: CASSDIGQGGTEAFF. CDR3 in DNA: TGTGCCAGCAGTGATATTGGACAGGGTGGCACTGAAGCTTTCTTT.

The V gene is TRBV6-2 or TRBV6-3, the J gene TRBJ1-5; 8 nucleotides line up with TRBD1. This CDR3 spans 14 amino acids. Germline CDR1 is MNHEY and CDR2 is SVGEGT. The junction had 3 bases not matched to a gene; V was cut back by 1 base and J by 7 bases. The CDR3 DNA follows: TGTGCCAGCAGTTACTTCAGGGGGCGGCAGCCCCAGCATTTT. It yields the protein CASSYFRGRQPQHF.

The chain links TRBV28 to TRBJ2-4; 12 nucleotides agree with TRBD2. CDR1 is MDHEN, CDR2 SYDVKM, per germline. The CDR3 is made up of 16 amino acids. J gave up 3 bases and V 7 bases, and 7 bases lay outside the gene matches. This CDR3 is CASTPRTSGDKNIQYF. For the CDR3, the DNA is TGTGCCAGCACCCCTCGGACTAGCGGGGACAAAAACATTCAGTACTTC.

With respect to this clone: Since a much larger clone is just one base distant, this may be a read error. This chain joins TRBV28 and TRBJ1-1; 7 bases are shared with TRBD1. This CDR3 spans 12 amino acids. CDR1 and CDR2 (germline): MDHEN, SYDVKM. V trimming: 4 bases; J trimming: 4 bases; junction bases outside the gene matches: 0. Here the CDR3 reads CASSYRGTEAFF. CDR3 DNA sequence: TGTGCCAGCAGTTACAGGGGCACTGAAGCTTTCTTT. Full variable domain (rest looked up from reference TRBV28 and TRBJ1-1): DVKVTQSSRYLVKRTGEKVFLECVQDMDHENMFWYRQDPGLGLRLIYFSYDVKMKEKGDIPEGYSVSREKKERFSLILESASTNQTSMYLCASSYRGTEAFFGQGTRLTVV.

The chain combines TRBV7-3 with TRBJ2-3; 10 bases are a match to TRBD2. CDR1 SGHTA and CDR2 FQGTGA come from the germline V gene. The CDR3 is 17 residues long. Trimming took 4 bases from V and 5 from J; bases not matched to a gene: 12. The CDR3 DNA follows: TGTGCCAGCAGCTCAGCGGGAGGGCCAAGGGGTGGAGATACGCAGTATTTT. It translates to CASSSAGGPRGGDTQYF.

The chain combines TRBV10-3 with TRBJ1-5, with 9 bases aligning to TRBD1. The CDR3 is 17 residues long. V lost 3 bases, J lost 1 base, and 7 bases stayed unmatched. CDR1 and CDR2 (germline): ENHRY, SYGVKD. The CDR3 coding sequence is TGTGCCATCAGTGACCCGACAGGGGGAGGGAGCAATCAGCCCCAGCATTTT. It encodes CAISDPTGGGSNQPQHF.

The chain couples TRBV6-5 to TRBJ2-2; 10 bases match TRBD1. The length of the CDR3 is 15 residues. Germline V CDR1 and CDR2: MNHEY, SVGAGI. With V trimmed by 10 bases and J by 7 bases, 12 bases remained unmatched. The CDR3 region is CATRGRTGGIGELFF. DNA for the CDR3: TGTGCCACCCGGGGCCGGACAGGGGGTATCGGGGAGCTGTTTTTT.

The genes are TRBV6-1 and TRBJ1-2; 8 bases match TRBD1. The CDR3 length is 15 residues. CDR1 and CDR2 from the germline V gene are MNHNS and SASEGT. Germline trimming cut 2 bases from V and 2 bases from J; bases unmatched to any gene: 4. CDR3 sequence (DNA): TGTGCCAGCAGTGAAAGGGGACAGGTAAACTATGGCTACACCTTC. Its protein is CASSERGQVNYGYTF.

The V and J genes are TRBV12-5 and TRBJ2-3; maybe TRBD1 (5 bases). The CDR3 length is 15 residues. The ends were cut back, 2 bases at V and 2 bases at J, with 11 bases in the middle. Germline CDR1 LGHNT, CDR2 FRNRAP. This CDR3 is CASGLKQGLTDTQYF. The CDR3 DNA reads as TGTGCTAGTGGTTTGAAGCAGGGCCTCACAGATACGCAGTATTTT.

This clone was seen just once. The chain employs TRBV11-2 and TRBJ1-4; D is uncertain. The CDR3 loop spans 14 amino acids. Germline loops: CDR1 SGHAT, CDR2 FQNNGV. The V gene lost 5 bases and the J gene lost 7 bases, with 14 bases spanning the gap. This CDR3 reads CASSRLEGGEKLFF. CDR3 DNA sequence: TGTGCCAGCAGCCGACTCGAAGGAGGTGAAAAACTGTTTTTT.

This rearrangement joins TRBV5-1 to TRBJ2-3; 11 bases are a match to TRBD2. The CDR3 length is 17 residues. Germline trimming cut 4 bases from V and 5 bases from J; bases unmatched to any gene: 12. Germline V gene data show CDR1 as SGHRS and CDR2 as YFSETQ. For the CDR3, the DNA is TGCGCCAGCAGCCTCTTAGCGGGAGGGCCTATGATAGATACGCAGTATTTT. Protein product: CASSLLAGGPMIDTQYF.

The CDR3 DNA sequence: TGTGCCAGCAGTGGCGAGACGGGGACTGAAGCTTTCTTT. It codes for CASSGETGTEAFF. The chain uses TRBV6-4 and TRBJ1-1; D unresolved. This CDR3 contains 13 residues. With 4 bases removed from V and 5 bases from J, the gap between germline ends came to 11 bases. Germline-derived CDR1 and CDR2 are MRHNA and SNTAGT.

The chain combines TRBV14 with TRBJ2-5, with a tentative D call TRBD2 (5 bases). The CDR3 spans 14 residues. Looked up from germline, CDR1 is SGHDN and CDR2 is FVKESK. V lost 1 base and J 5 bases, leaving 11 bases between the germline ends. CDR3 sequence (DNA): TGTGCCAGCAGCCAAGTGTCCGGGGTGGAGACCCAGTACTTC. Amino acids: CASSQVSGVETQYF.

The chain combines TRBV10-3 with TRBJ1-1, with 10 nucleotides matching TRBD1. Germline V gene sequence: CDR1 ENHRY, CDR2 SYGVKD. This CDR3 is 12 amino acids long. V lost 10 bases, J lost 5 bases, and 4 bases stayed unmatched. CDR3 coding DNA: TGTGCCACGACAGGGGGCAAGACTGAAGCTTTCTTT. It is translated as CATTGGKTEAFF.

The CDR3 here is CASSLGPGGTEAFF. Written as DNA, the CDR3 is TGTGCCAGCAGCTTGGGGCCAGGGGGCACTGAAGCTTTCTTT. V and J are TRBV11-2 and TRBJ1-1; 7 positions match TRBD1. The trim removed 3 bases at V and 4 bases at J, leaving 5 bases unmatched. This CDR3 is 14 amino acids long. Germline-derived CDR1 and CDR2 are SGHAT and FQNNGV.

The chain combines TRBV5-5 with TRBJ2-5, with 8 bases aligning to TRBD1. V dropped 0 bases and J dropped 10; count of bases not matched to a gene: 5. The V gene's germline CDR1 is SGHKS and CDR2 YYEKEE (reference sequence). The CDR3 consists of 13 residues. The CDR3 nucleotides read TGTGCCAGCAGCTTGGTGACAGGGGAGTTCCAGTACTTC. It is translated as CASSLVTGEFQYF. Together with reference TRBV5-5 and TRBJ2-5, the CDR3 gives the full variable domain: DAGVTQSPTHLIKTRGQQVTLRCSPISGHKSVSWYQQVLGQGPQFIFQYYEKEERGRGNFPDRFSARQFPNYSSELNVNALLLGDSALYLCASSLVTGEFQYFGPGTRLLVL.

This clone came up once. The CDR3, as DNA: TGTGCCAGCAGTACTCAGGGTGGGACACCCCTCCACTTT. This gives the protein CASSTQGGTPLHF. The chain carries TRBV6-6 and TRBJ1-6; a weak D match, TRBD1 (5 bases). Trimming pared 5 bases from V and 11 bases from J, leaving 13 bases between. The CDR3 consists of 13 residues. Germline V gene sequence: CDR1 MNHNY, CDR2 SVGAGI (reference sequence).

The chain has TRBV12-1 and TRBJ2-2; whether TRBD1, the table's D call, matches the DNA was not checked. TRBV12-1 is noted as a pseudogene. The CDR3 covers 15 residues. The CDR3 reads CASSRQAFDTGELFF. The CDR3 DNA sequence: TGTGCCAGCAGCCGACAGGCTTTTGACACCGGGGAGCTGTTTTTT.

Only one count was recorded for this clone. The rearrangement links TRBV7-6 to TRBJ2-3, with no clear D. Trimming pared 2 bases from V and 2 bases from J, leaving 11 bases between. CDR1 and CDR2 from the germline V gene are SGHVS and FNYEAQ. The CDR3 has 15 residues. The CDR3 region is CASSLIASSTDTQYF. CDR3 coding DNA: TGTGCCAGCAGCTTAATTGCCAGTTCCACAGATACGCAGTATTTT.

V usage is TRBV19 and J usage is TRBJ1-2; no firm D call. Germline loops: CDR1 LNHDA, CDR2 SQIVND (reference sequence). The CDR3 spans 14 residues. The V end lost 8 bases, the J end lost 3 bases, and 16 bases lay between the germline ends. In DNA, the CDR3 is TGTGCCAGTCGGTCCATAACCGGGGACTATGGCTACACCTTC. Translating it yields CASRSITGDYGYTF.

The V call is TRBV27, the J call TRBJ1-6; the D gene is possibly TRBD1 (5 bases). CDR3 length: 14 residues. The germline V and J ends were trimmed by 5 bases and 9 bases, with 14 bases remaining between them. Germline lookup yields CDR1 MNHEY and CDR2 SMNVEV (reference sequence). CDR3 nucleotide sequence: TGTGCCAGCAGTAAGACAGCCTTGGGTTCACCCCTCCACTTT. Amino acid sequence: CASSKTALGSPLHF.

This clone appeared a few times. V gene TRBV4-2 combines with J gene TRBJ2-2; 7 bases are shared with TRBD1. The ends lost 3 bases at V and 7 bases at J; junction bases unmatched: 8. In germline, CDR1 is LGHNA, CDR2 YNFKEQ. The CDR3 covers 15 residues. CDR3 DNA sequence: TGTGCCAGCAGCCAGGGGGACAGAGTTGACGGGGAGCTGTTTTTT. Residues: CASSQGDRVDGELFF.